The entry below gives a single TCR beta chain sequence along with its context. Its cognate antigen is unknown. The identical CDR3 is also encoded by other nucleotide sequences in the sample. This entry is derived from a study of beta chain features in type 1 diabetes. Across the study: All samples together contributed 95 million to 110 million sorted cells for examination. Study outcomes and limitations: Shorter TCRB CDR3s, moderately but significantly so, marked every one of the four CD4+ subsets in Type 1 diabetes patients.

Blood was drawn once from each donor into heparinised tubes. The draws averaged about 120 mL. All of the isolated RNA was reverse transcribed, so expressed TCRB transcripts were sequenced. The repertoire was sequenced with immunoSEQ multiplex PCR; TCRdb's copy has only in-frame clones and lacks some. There are around 240,000 clones in the sample; roughly 17% occur only once, and less than 0.09% lies in the top ten. The sequence derives from a man in his thirties or forties with type 1 diabetes. Material for sequencing was naive CD4+ T cells from blood.

CDR3 amino acids: CASSVGTGAYNEQFF. The CDR3 DNA is TGTGCCAGCAGCGTCGGGACAGGTGCCTACAATGAGCAGTTCTTC. J is TRBJ2-1 and V is TRBV9; 8 bases map to TRBD1. Germline CDR1 SGDLS, CDR2 YYNGEE. CDR3 length: 15 amino acids. V trimming: 2 bases; J trimming: 2 bases; junction bases outside the gene matches: 3.